This is a list of T cell receptor beta chains from one sample in a study of T-cell memory formation after mild COVID-19. One entry per CDR3 protein, called by TCRdb with MiXCR from the 5' RACE reads. The sample lists 400,000 to 450,000 distinct CDR3 sequences; under 20% were seen once. The source material was PBMCs or a T cell subset sorted from them (not recorded which). Source of these receptors: a man younger than 35 who had mild COVID-19 (a few samples of this study predate the infection). Cell type and time point are not known. The CDR3 runs from the conserved cysteine through the conserved F or W. A D gene is named only where the DNA matches it firmly. Clone size is stated in some rows and not others, as once, few, many or a class when expanded.

abundance,d_gene,j_gene,v_gene,CDR3aa,CDR3nt
many,NA,TRBJ2-3,TRBV7-8,CASSLGQTSTDTQYF,TGTGCCAGCAGCTTGGGGCAGACTAGCACAGATACGCAGTATTTT
few,NA,TRBJ1-6,TRBV7-2,CASTREYNSPLHF,TGTGCCAGCACCCGGGAATATAATTCACCCCTCCACTTT
few,NA,TRBJ1-1,TRBV4-3,CASSPGPGGAAFF,TGCGCCAGCAGCCCCGGCCCCGGAGGAGCGGCTTTCTTT
NA,NA,TRBJ1-2,TRBV15,CATSRDGASGGYTF,TGTGCCACCAGCAGAGATGGGGCGAGCGGGGGCTACACCTTC
many,NA,TRBJ2-5,TRBV5-6,CASSFGAMWETQYF,TGTGCCAGCAGCTTCGGGGCCATGTGGGAGACCCAGTACTTC
NA,NA,TRBJ2-5,TRBV2,CASSERLRGDQETQYF,TGTGCCAGCAGTGAACGGTTGCGGGGAGACCAAGAGACCCAGTACTTC
NA,TRBD2,TRBJ2-1,TRBV7-3,CASSLAAGALCEQFF,TGTGCCAGCAGCTTAGCAGCGGGGGCCCTCTGTGAGCAGTTCTTC
NA,NA,TRBJ2-3,TRBV12-3/TRBV12-4,CASSFYAFSDTQYF,TGTGCCAGCAGTTTTTATGCCTTTTCCGATACGCAGTATTTT
few,NA,TRBJ1-6,TRBV5-1,CASRPAENSPLHF,TGCGCCAGCAGACCCGCGGAGAATTCACCCCTCCACTTT
NA,NA,TRBJ2-2,TRBV4-2,CASSTPPGDGGELFF,TGTGCCAGCAGTACGCCACCGGGGGATGGCGGGGAGCTGTTTTTT
many,NA,TRBJ2-5,TRBV4-3,CASSQDLVSGKTQYF,TGCGCCAGCAGCCAAGATTTAGTAAGCGGCAAGACCCAGTACTTC
many,NA,TRBJ2-1,TRBV7-2,CASTPSSSGEQFF,TGTGCCAGCACCCCATCCAGCTCCGGTGAGCAGTTCTTC
few,NA,TRBJ1-6,TRBV6-5,CASSLRGSGNSPLHF,TGTGCCAGCAGCCTGCGGGGGTCGGGGAATTCACCCCTCCACTTT
NA,NA,TRBJ1-1,TRBV6-1,CASSQGPQNTEAFF,TGTGCCAGCAGTCAAGGTCCGCAGAACACTGAAGCTTTCTTT
few,NA,TRBJ2-2,TRBV4-1,CASSPRWAPGELFF,TGCGCCAGCAGTCCTAGATGGGCCCCCGGGGAGCTGTTTTTT
many,NA,TRBJ2-2,TRBV24-1,CATSDLGPGNTGELFF,TGTGCCACCAGTGATCTAGGCCCCGGGAACACCGGGGAGCTGTTTTTT
NA,NA,TRBJ2-3,TRBV5-1,CASKVLGTDTQYF,TGCGCCAGCAAAGTTCTCGGGACAGATACGCAGTATTTT
NA,NA,TRBJ1-6,TRBV7-2,CASSPQGSSPLHF,TGTGCCAGCAGCCCCCAGGGGTCGTCACCCCTCCACTTT
NA,TRBD1,TRBJ2-7,TRBV27,CASVQGQGGSYEQYF,TGTGCCAGCGTTCAGGGACAGGGGGGCTCTTACGAGCAGTACTTC
NA,NA,TRBJ2-5,TRBV29-1,CSVRRDLQETQYF,TGCAGCGTGCGCCGGGACCTCCAAGAGACCCAGTACTTC
NA,TRBD1,TRBJ2-5,TRBV7-3,CASSPQGGWVETQYF,TGTGCCAGCAGCCCACAGGGGGGCTGGGTAGAGACCCAGTACTTC
NA,NA,TRBJ2-2,TRBV7-2,CASSPWAGSGELFF,TGTGCCAGCAGCCCGTGGGCAGGATCCGGGGAGCTGTTTTTT